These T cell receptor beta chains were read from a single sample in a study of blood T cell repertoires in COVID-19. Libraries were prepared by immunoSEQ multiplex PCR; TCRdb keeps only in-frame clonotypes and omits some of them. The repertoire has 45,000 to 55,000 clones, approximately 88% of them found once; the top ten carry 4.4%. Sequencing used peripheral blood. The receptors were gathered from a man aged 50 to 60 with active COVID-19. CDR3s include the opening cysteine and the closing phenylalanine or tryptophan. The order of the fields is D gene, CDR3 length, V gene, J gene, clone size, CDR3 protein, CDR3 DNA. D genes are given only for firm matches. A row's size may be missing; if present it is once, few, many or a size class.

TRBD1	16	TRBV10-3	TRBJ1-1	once	CATGPGTGAGDTEAFF	TGTGCCACCGGACCCGGGACAGGGGCGGGGGACACTGAAGCTTTCTTT
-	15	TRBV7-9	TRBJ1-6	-	CASSLGPTFNSPLHF	TGTGCCAGCAGCTTAGGTCCGACATTTAATTCACCCCTCCACTTT
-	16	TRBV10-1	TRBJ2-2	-	CASSESLPANTGELFF	TGCGCCAGCAGTGAGTCCCTGCCAGCGAACACCGGGGAGCTGTTTTTT
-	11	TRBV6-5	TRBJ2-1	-	CASSRGNEQFF	TGTGCCAGCAGTCGCGGCAATGAGCAGTTCTTC
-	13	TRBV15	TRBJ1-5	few	CATSSGGDQPQHF	TGTGCCACCAGCAGTGGGGGCGATCAGCCCCAGCATTTT
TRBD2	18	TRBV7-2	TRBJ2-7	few	CASSLELAGGLLPYEQYF	TGTGCCAGCAGCTTAGAACTAGCGGGCGGCCTCCTTCCCTACGAGCAGTACTTC
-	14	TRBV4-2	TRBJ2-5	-	CASSQAKTPETQYF	TGTGCCAGCAGCCAAGCTAAGACTCCGGAGACCCAGTACTTC
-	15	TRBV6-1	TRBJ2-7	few	CASSEEVTKIYEQYF	TGTGCCAGCAGTGAAGAGGTGACAAAAATCTACGAGCAGTACTTC
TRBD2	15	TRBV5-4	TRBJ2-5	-	CASSLKAGGQETQYF	TGTGCCAGCAGCTTGAAAGCGGGGGGACAAGAGACCCAGTACTTC
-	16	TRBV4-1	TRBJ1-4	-	CASSQESVGANEKLFF	TGCGCCAGCAGCCAAGAATCTGTCGGGGCTAATGAAAAACTGTTTTTT
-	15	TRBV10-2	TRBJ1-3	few	CASSETGGAGNTIYF	TGCGCCAGCAGTGAAACTGGAGGGGCTGGAAACACCATATATTTT
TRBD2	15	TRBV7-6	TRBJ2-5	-	CASSLGWSGAETQYF	TGTGCCAGCAGCTTAGGGTGGAGCGGGGCAGAGACCCAGTACTTC
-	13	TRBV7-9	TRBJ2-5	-	CASSLGQLETQYF	TGTGCCAGCAGCTTAGGACAGCTAGAGACCCAGTACTTC
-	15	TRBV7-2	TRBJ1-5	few	CASSLGPGGDQPQHF	TGTGCCAGCAGCTTAGGCCCAGGAGGGGATCAGCCCCAGCATTTT
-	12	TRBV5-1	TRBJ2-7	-	CASSPHGYEQYF	TGCGCCAGCAGCCCTCACGGCTACGAGCAGTACTTC
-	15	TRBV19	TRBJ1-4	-	CASSTRAGANEKLFF	TGTGCCAGTAGTACAAGAGCGGGAGCTAATGAAAAACTGTTTTTT
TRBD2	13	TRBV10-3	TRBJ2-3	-	CAIGGGSTDTQYF	TGTGCCATCGGCGGGGGGAGCACAGATACGCAGTATTTT
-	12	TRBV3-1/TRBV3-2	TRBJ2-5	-	CASRRGGETQYF	TGTGCCAGCAGAAGGGGGGGAGAGACCCAGTACTTC
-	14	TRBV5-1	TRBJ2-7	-	CASSLVGGPYEQYF	TGCGCCAGCAGCTTGGTCGGGGGGCCCTACGAGCAGTACTTC
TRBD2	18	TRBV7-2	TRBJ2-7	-	CASSLRGLAGGLFYEQYF	TGTGCCAGCAGCCTCCGGGGACTAGCGGGGGGGCTGTTCTACGAGCAGTACTTC
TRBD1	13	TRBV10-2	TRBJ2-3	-	CASSGGTGRLRYF	TGCGCCAGCAGTGGGGGGACAGGCCGACTCCGGTATTTT
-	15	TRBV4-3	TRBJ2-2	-	CASSQVKPGSGELFF	TGCGCCAGCAGCCAAGTTAAGCCAGGGTCCGGGGAGCTGTTTTTT
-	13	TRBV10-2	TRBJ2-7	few	CASRSTSSYEQYF	TGCGCCAGCAGGAGTACTAGCTCCTACGAGCAGTACTTC
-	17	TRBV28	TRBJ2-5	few	CASSPTSLRRREETQYF	TGTGCCAGCAGTCCGACTAGTTTAAGGCGGAGGGAAGAGACCCAGTACTTC
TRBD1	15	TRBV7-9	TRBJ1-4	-	CASSLSQGPREKLFF	TGTGCCAGCAGCCTCTCACAGGGGCCTCGCGAAAAACTGTTTTTT
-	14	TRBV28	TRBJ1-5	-	CASSLGQGRQPQHF	TGTGCCAGCAGTTTGGGGCAGGGGCGTCAGCCCCAGCATTTT
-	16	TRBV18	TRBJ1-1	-	CASSPSGGPGGSEAFF	TGTGCCAGCTCACCCTCAGGAGGGCCTGGGGGATCTGAAGCTTTCTTT
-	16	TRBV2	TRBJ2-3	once	CASSAGLPITPYTQYF	TGTGCCAGCAGTGCGGGACTCCCAATCACTCCTTATACGCAGTATTTT
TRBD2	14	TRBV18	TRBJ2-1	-	CASSELAGHNEQFF	TGTGCCAGCTCAGAACTAGCGGGGCACAATGAGCAGTTCTTC